One sample yielded the 13 T cell receptor beta chains listed below, sequenced in a study of blood T cells in healthy people across ages. A second PCR of roughly 6 to 12 cycles used a sample-barcoded 5' primer and a J-beta primer mix. TCRdb recomputed calls from the 5' RACE reads with MiXCR, one row per CDR3 protein. The sample has 1.5 million to 1.8 million distinct CDR3 sequences; under 55% are singletons. Sequences were obtained from blood. The receptor source for this set is a woman aged 18 to 35 in good health.

V is TRBV20-1 and J is TRBJ2-7; 10 bases match TRBD2. Germline CDR1 is DFQATT and CDR2 is SNEGSKA (reference sequence). This CDR3 has 13 residues. CDR3 in DNA: TGCAGGCCGAAGCGGGAGGGAACCTACGAGCAGTACTTC. Its protein is CRPKREGTYEQYF.

The V gene is TRBV20-1, the J gene TRBJ2-1; 10 bases line up with TRBD2. V lost 3 bases and J lost 4; bases outside the gene matches: 6. Per the germline V gene, CDR1 is DFQATT and CDR2 is SNEGSKA (reference sequence). CDR3 length: 15 amino acids. The CDR3 DNA sequence: TGCAGTGCTAGGTTAGCGGGAGGAGGATACAATGAGCAGTTCTTC. It codes for CSARLAGGGYNEQFF.

The chain is built from TRBV6-1 and TRBJ2-7; 7 bases are shared with TRBD1. The CDR3 runs 15 residues. The germline V gene encodes CDR1 MNHNS and CDR2 SASEGT. Trimming took 0 bases from V and 2 from J; bases not matched to a gene: 4. This CDR3 reads CASSEAGQNAYEQYF. The CDR3 bases are TGTGCCAGCAGTGAAGCGGGACAGAACGCCTACGAGCAGTACTTC.

This clonotype is a singleton in its sample. This chain connects TRBV6-1 to TRBJ1-2; D is unresolved. CDR3 length: 12 residues. The germline gives CDR1 MNHNS, CDR2 SASEGT. With 0 bases removed from V and 7 bases from J, the gap between germline ends came to 6 bases. The CDR3 spells CASSEALRGYTF. As DNA, the CDR3 is TGTGCCAGCAGTGAAGCGCTTCGTGGCTACACCTTC.

The genes are TRBV24-1 and TRBJ2-1; tentative D call: TRBD2 (6 bases). Germline V CDR1 and CDR2: KGHDR, SFDVKD. V was cut by 4 bases and J by 1 base, with 19 bases left in between. The CDR3 has 18 amino acids. CDR3: CATSERHPTSVSYNEQFF. The CDR3 coding sequence is TGTGCCACCAGTGAGCGCCACCCGACTAGTGTTTCCTACAATGAGCAGTTCTTC.

V gene TRBV20-1 combines with J gene TRBJ1-6, with 10 bases aligning to TRBD1. The germline V gene has CDR1 DFQATT and CDR2 SNEGSKA (reference sequence). The CDR3 spans 15 residues. V was pared by 0 bases and J by 9 bases, with 5 bases of the junction left unmatched. The chain's CDR3 is CSARDAGQGFSPLHF. The CDR3 coding sequence is TGCAGTGCTAGAGATGCGGGACAGGGGTTTTCACCCCTCCACTTT.

A remark on this clonotype: At one of its ends the junction is not consistent with the germline gene, which may arise from a read error. The V call is TRBV9, the J call TRBJ1-6; the match to TRBD1 covers 8 bases. Germline CDR1 and CDR2: SGDLS and YYNGEE. There are 15 residues in the CDR3. CDR3 protein: CVSSVGTGGGSPLHF. The CDR3, as DNA: TGTGTCAGCAGCGTAGGAACAGGGGGTGGTTCACCCCTCCACTTT.

DNA for the CDR3: TGTGCCAGCAGATTCGGGGGGACTGGGGCCAACGTCCTGACTTTC. It encodes CASRFGGTGANVLTF. The gene calls are TRBV7-2 and TRBJ2-6, with TRBD2 matching over 7 bases. The CDR3 consists of 15 residues. V was pared by 6 bases and J by 2 bases, with 4 bases of the junction left unmatched. CDR1 is SGHTA and CDR2 is FQGNSA in the germline V gene.

This clonotype was counted between two and nine times. The chain carries TRBV24-1 and TRBJ2-1; 8 nucleotides agree with TRBD2. The V gene's germline CDR1 is KGHDR and CDR2 SFDVKD. The CDR3 is made up of 15 amino acids. J gave up 3 bases and V 4 bases, and 4 bases lay outside the gene matches. CDR3 protein: CATSEGGRIYNEQFF. CDR3 DNA: TGTGCCACCAGTGAGGGCGGGAGGATCTACAATGAGCAGTTCTTC.

This rearrangement joins TRBV7-8 to TRBJ2-3; D tentatively reads TRBD1 or TRBD2 (6 bases each). Germline V gene data show CDR1 as SGHVS and CDR2 as FQNEAQ. This CDR3 contains 16 residues. V lost 5 bases, J lost 1 base, and 16 bases lay in between. CDR3 DNA: TGTGCCAGCAGCGCAAAAAGGGGGGCGGGCACAGATACGCAGTATTTT. Translated: CASSAKRGAGTDTQYF.

V and J are TRBV3-1 and TRBJ2-7; D might be TRBD1 or TRBD2, each matching 6 bases. Trimming stripped 1 base from V and 5 bases from J, with 18 bases between. This CDR3 has 16 residues. CDR1 LGHDT and CDR2 YNNKEL come from the germline V gene (reference sequence). CDR3 in amino acids: CASSQVPGAYNHEQYF. CDR3 bases: TGTGCCAGCAGCCAAGTCCCGGGGGCATACAATCACGAGCAGTACTTC.

This clonotype has more than one count but fewer than ten. V gene TRBV29-1 combines with J gene TRBJ2-1; no definite D call. Trimming cost V 0 bases and J 7 bases, with 16 bases left between them. The CDR3 has 15 residues. Germline CDR1 is SQVTM and CDR2 is ANQGSEA. The DNA for the CDR3 is TGCAGCGTTGAAGACCCCTTCGAAGGCGGTAATGAGCAGTTCTTC. As protein: CSVEDPFEGGNEQFF.

The J gene is TRBJ1-1, the V gene TRBV20-1; D remains unclear. The V and J ends lost 2 bases and 4 bases respectively, with 20 bases between them. From germline, CDR1 is DFQATT and CDR2 SNEGSKA (reference sequence). CDR3 length: 16 amino acids. The CDR3 DNA sequence: TGCAGTGCTAGATTTCACGACGAGAGGTCGAGCACTGAAGCTTTCTTT. It codes for CSARFHDERSSTEAFF.